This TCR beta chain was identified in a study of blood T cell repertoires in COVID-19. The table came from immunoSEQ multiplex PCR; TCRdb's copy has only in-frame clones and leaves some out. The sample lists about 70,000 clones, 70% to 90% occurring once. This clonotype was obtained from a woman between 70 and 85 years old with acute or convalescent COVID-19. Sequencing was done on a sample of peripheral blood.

CDR3 sequence (DNA): TGCGCCAGCAGCCAGGTCTTCGGACAGGGGGAAAAACTGTTTTTT. It is translated as CASSQVFGQGEKLFF. The chain carries TRBV4-3 and TRBJ1-4; the match to TRBD1 covers 9 bases. The J segment lost 8 bases and the V segment lost 3 bases, leaving 7 bases of the junction unmatched. This CDR3 contains 15 residues. The germline V gene has CDR1 LGHNA and CDR2 YSLEER.